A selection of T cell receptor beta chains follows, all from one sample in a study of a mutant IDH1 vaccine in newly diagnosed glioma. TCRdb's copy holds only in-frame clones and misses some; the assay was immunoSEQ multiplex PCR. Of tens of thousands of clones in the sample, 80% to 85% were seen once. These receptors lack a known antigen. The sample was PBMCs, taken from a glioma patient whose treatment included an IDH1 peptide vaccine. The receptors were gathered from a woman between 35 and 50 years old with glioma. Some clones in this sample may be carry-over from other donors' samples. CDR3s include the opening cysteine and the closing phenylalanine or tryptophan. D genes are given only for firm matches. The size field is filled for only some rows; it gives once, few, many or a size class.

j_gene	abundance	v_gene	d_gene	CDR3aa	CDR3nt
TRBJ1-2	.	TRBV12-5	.	CASATFGGYGYTF	TGTGCTAGTGCAACTTTCGGAGGGTATGGCTACACCTTC
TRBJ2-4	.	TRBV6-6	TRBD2	CASRDRLAGGIQYF	TGTGCCAGCAGGGATAGACTAGCGGGAGGTATTCAGTACTTC
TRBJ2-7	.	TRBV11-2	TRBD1	CASSSASRTGAGYEQYF	TGTGCCAGCAGCTCAGCCAGCCGGACAGGGGCGGGGTACGAGCAGTACTTC
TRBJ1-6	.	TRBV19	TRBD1	CASRGDRGSPLHF	TGTGCCAGTAGAGGGGACAGGGGGTCACCCCTCCACTTT
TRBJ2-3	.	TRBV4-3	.	CASSQESFGGTDTQYF	TGCGCCAGCAGCCAAGAGAGTTTCGGGGGCACAGATACGCAGTATTTT
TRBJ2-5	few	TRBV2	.	CASSAPGTPFNQETQYF	TGTGCCAGCAGTGCCCCCGGAACACCATTTAACCAAGAGACCCAGTACTTC
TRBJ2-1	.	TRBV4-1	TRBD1	CASSPDRVGEQFF	TGCGCCAGCAGCCCCGACAGGGTAGGGGAGCAGTTCTTC
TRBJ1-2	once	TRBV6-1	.	CASSEASPYGYTF	TGTGCCAGCAGTGAGGCCAGCCCCTATGGCTACACCTTC
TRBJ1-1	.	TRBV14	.	CASSQGVEAFF	TGTGCCAGCAGCCAAGGTGTTGAAGCTTTCTTT
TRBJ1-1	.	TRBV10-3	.	CAISAQGNTEAFF	TGTGCCATCAGTGCACAGGGTAACACTGAAGCTTTCTTT
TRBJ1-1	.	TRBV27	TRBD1	CASSLTGVGTEAFF	TGTGCCAGCAGTCTAACAGGGGTGGGGACTGAAGCTTTCTTT
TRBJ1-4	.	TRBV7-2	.	CASSLSGGDEKLFF	TGTGCCAGCAGCTTATCGGGGGGGGATGAAAAACTGTTTTTT
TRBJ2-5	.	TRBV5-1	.	CASSLGQQETQYF	TGCGCCAGCAGCTTGGGACAGCAAGAGACCCAGTACTTC
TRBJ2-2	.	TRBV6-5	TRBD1	CASTSTGGSGELFF	TGTGCCAGCACGTCGACAGGGGGCTCCGGGGAGCTGTTTTTT
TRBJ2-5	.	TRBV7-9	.	CASSPDFQETQYF	TGTGCCAGCAGCCCGGACTTCCAAGAGACCCAGTACTTC
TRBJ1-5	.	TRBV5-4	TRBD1	CASSAGQANQPQHF	TGTGCCAGCAGCGCCGGACAGGCTAATCAGCCCCAGCATTTT
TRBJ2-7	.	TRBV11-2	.	CASSLALAGGGRQYF	TGTGCCAGCAGCTTAGCGCTAGCAGGGGGAGGACGGCAGTACTTC
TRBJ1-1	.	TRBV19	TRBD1	CASSRSVGTGGTEAFF	TGTGCCAGTAGTAGGTCTGTAGGGACAGGGGGTACTGAAGCTTTCTTT
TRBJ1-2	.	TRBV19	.	CASSAGPGGAYGYTF	TGTGCCAGTAGTGCGGGACCCGGAGGGGCTTATGGCTACACCTTC
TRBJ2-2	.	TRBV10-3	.	CAIRGTGNTGELFF	TGTGCCATCAGAGGGACGGGGAACACCGGGGAGCTGTTTTTT
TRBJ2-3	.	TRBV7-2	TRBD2	CASSLDSGADTQYF	TGTGCCAGCAGCTTAGATAGCGGGGCCGATACGCAGTATTTT
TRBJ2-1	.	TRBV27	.	CASSPTPGREQFF	TGTGCCAGCAGTCCAACTCCAGGGAGGGAGCAGTTCTTC
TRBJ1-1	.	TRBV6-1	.	CATHWTGGVGAFF	TGTGCCACCCATTGGACGGGAGGGGTTGGGGCTTTCTTT
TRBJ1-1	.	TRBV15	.	CATSRPSRNTEAFF	TGTGCCACCAGCAGACCCTCAAGGAACACTGAAGCTTTCTTT
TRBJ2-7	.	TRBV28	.	CASSFGWGWEQYF	TGTGCCAGCAGTTTTGGGTGGGGGTGGGAGCAGTACTTC
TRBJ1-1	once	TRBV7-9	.	CASSRKTENTEAFF	TGTGCCAGCAGCCGAAAAACCGAGAACACTGAAGCTTTCTTT
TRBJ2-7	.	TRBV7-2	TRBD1	CASSKQAGQGNHEQYF	TGTGCCAGCAGCAAGCAAGCCGGACAGGGTAACCACGAGCAGTACTTC
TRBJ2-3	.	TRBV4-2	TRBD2	CASSQGLAGGPDTQYF	TGTGCCAGCAGCCAGGGACTAGCGGGGGGGCCCGATACGCAGTATTTT
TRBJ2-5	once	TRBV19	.	CASRSRGSYQETQYF	TGTGCCAGTCGGAGTCGGGGTTCCTACCAAGAGACCCAGTACTTC
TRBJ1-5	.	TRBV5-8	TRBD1	CASSRDRGKGNQPQHF	TGTGCCAGCAGCCGGGACAGGGGCAAAGGCAATCAGCCCCAGCATTTT
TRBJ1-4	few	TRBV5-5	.	CASSFLGLNEKLFF	TGTGCCAGCAGCTTCCTGGGCTTAAATGAAAAACTGTTTTTT
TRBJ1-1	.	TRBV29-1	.	CSVVWGRAFF	TGCAGCGTTGTCTGGGGGAGGGCTTTCTTT
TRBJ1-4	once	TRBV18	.	CASSPQDGRKKLFF	TGTGCCAGCTCACCTCAGGACGGGAGGAAAAAACTGTTTTTT
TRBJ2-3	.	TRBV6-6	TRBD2	CASTPPGLASTDTQYF	TGTGCCAGCACCCCGCCGGGACTAGCTAGCACAGATACGCAGTATTTT
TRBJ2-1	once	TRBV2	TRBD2	CASSLAGVGDEQFF	TGTGCCAGCAGCCTAGCGGGAGTCGGCGATGAGCAGTTCTTC
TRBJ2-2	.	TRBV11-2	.	CASSPTSRPGTGELFF	TGTGCCAGCAGTCCAACTAGTCGGCCGGGGACCGGGGAGCTGTTTTTT
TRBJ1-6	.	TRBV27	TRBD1	CASSLWFSPGQGRGSPLHF	TGTGCCAGCAGTCTATGGTTTAGCCCGGGACAGGGACGGGGCTCACCCCTCCACTTT
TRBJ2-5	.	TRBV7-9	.	CASSLGKTQYF	TGTGCCAGCAGCTTAGGGAAGACCCAGTACTTC
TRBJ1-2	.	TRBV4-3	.	CASSQGPPGYGYTF	TGCGCCAGCAGCCAGGGACCTCCAGGCTATGGCTACACCTTC